This TCR beta chain is from a study of PD-1 blockade in mismatch repair-deficient tumors. Every patient had mismatch repair deficiency by PCR or immunohistochemistry. This CDR3 spans 14 amino acids. V shed 2 bases, J shed 7 bases, and the junction held 3 bases outside the gene matches. Germline assignment: CDR1 SNHLY and CDR2 FYNNEI. Sequencing used immunoSEQ multiplex PCR; TCRdb keeps in-frame clones, though not all of them. This table has approximately 120,000 clones, around 87% appearing once. The rearrangement links TRBV2 to TRBJ1-4, with 8 bases matching TRBD1. The source was peripheral blood, collected 44 weeks after starting pembrolizumab. The receptor was derived from an adult with mismatch repair-deficient cancer. The CDR3 is CASSEQGAGEKLFF. The CDR3 DNA reads as TGTGCCAGCAGTGAACAGGGGGCGGGTGAAAAACTGTTTTTT.